This T cell receptor (beta chain) came from a study of T cells in Graves' hyperthyroidism and ophthalmopathy. RNA transcripts gave rise to amplified TCR beta CDR3 regions. HTBI primers were used for first-round RT-PCR of the TCR CDR3. TCRdb independently ran MiXCR on the multiplex PCR reads; one entry per CDR3 protein. The top ten hold approximately 8.6% of the sample, which has around 290,000 distinct CDR3 sequences, about an eighth seen once. This clonotype was seen ten or more times. The clonotype originates from a woman between 25 and 40 years old with Graves' hyperthyroidism that later progressed to Graves' ophthalmopathy. The specimen was blood.

CDR3 nucleotides: TGTGCCAGCAGCCGGACTAGCGGGAGCGTAAGGTACGAGCAGTACTTC. Protein: CASSRTSGSVRYEQYF. This chain joins TRBV7-2 and TRBJ2-7, with 13 bases fitting TRBD2. The V segment lost 5 bases and the J segment 4 bases; nucleotides outside the gene matches: 8. The germline gives CDR1 SGHTA, CDR2 FQGNSA. There are 16 residues in the CDR3.